These 8 T cell receptor beta chains were sequenced from one sample in a study of cytomegalovirus exposure and HLA in healthy donors (dated by TCRdb to 2017 to 2019). Receptor libraries were prepared by the immunoSEQ multiplex PCR assay. A mixture of 60 forward primers for TCR Vbeta segments and 13 reverse primers for TCR Jbeta segments was used in the multiplex PCR. Entries here come from immuneACCESS through TCRdb and include only in-frame sequences with V and J called. Some clones fail to appear in such tables; in the studies checked, an unresolved V gene covers under half of the shortfall, and the cause of the remainder is unknown. For this sample, the table gives about 88,000 clones. More than 5.5% of the sample belongs to the ten largest clones. Sequencing was performed on PBMCs. Receptors originate from a girl aged 10 to 17 in good health and CMV-seropositive.

The chain recombines TRBV6-6 with TRBJ1-1; no firm D call. Trimming removed 2 bases from V and 1 base from J, with 8 bases in between. This CDR3 has 14 residues. The germline CDR1 and CDR2 sequences are MNHNY and SVGAGI (reference sequence). CDR3 in amino acids: CASSYAGGNTEAFF. The CDR3 DNA reads as TGTGCCAGCAGTTACGCAGGAGGGAACACTGAAGCTTTCTTT.

This sequence joins TRBV6-5 and TRBJ1-1, with D uncertain. Per germline, CDR1 MNHEY and CDR2 SVGAGI. The CDR3 contains 14 residues. The germline V and J ends were trimmed by 6 bases and 0 bases, with 11 bases remaining between them. The CDR3, as DNA: TGTGCCAGCAGGCCCCCTCAGATGAACACTGAAGCTTTCTTT. Translating gives CASRPPQMNTEAFF.

This chain uses TRBV4-3 with TRBJ2-1, with 7 bases that match TRBD2. The CDR3 length is 18 residues. V lost 0 bases to trimming and J lost 5 bases; unmatched junction nucleotides: 13. Germline V gives CDR1 LGHNA, CDR2 YSLEER. CDR3 loop: CASSQDGGLAASNNEQFF. The CDR3 region has the DNA TGCGCCAGCAGCCAAGATGGAGGGCTAGCGGCCTCAAACAATGAGCAGTTCTTC.

The rearrangement joins TRBV6-5 to TRBJ2-5; 8 nucleotides align to TRBD2. After removal of 5 bases from V and 0 bases from J, the junction contained 5 bases not matched to a gene. Germline CDR1 is MNHEY and CDR2 is SVGAGI. CDR3 size: 15 residues. The CDR3 nucleotides read TGTGCCAGCAGTCAACAGCGGGGGTACCAAGAGACCCAGTACTTC. It encodes CASSQQRGYQETQYF.

The genes are TRBV27 and TRBJ2-1, with D tentatively TRBD1 (6 bases). This CDR3 is built from 11 residues. Germline CDR1 reads MNHEY; CDR2 reads SMNVEV (reference sequence). Trimming cost V 6 bases and J 7 bases, with 7 bases left between them. CDR3 sequence (DNA): TGTGCCAGCAGCACAGGGAATGAGCAGTTCTTC. Amino acid sequence: CASSTGNEQFF.

The V call is TRBV7-6, the J call TRBJ1-1; D is possibly TRBD1 (5 bases). CDR1 and CDR2 from the germline V gene are SGHVS and FNYEAQ. V gave up 8 bases and J gave up 0 bases, with 16 bases separating them. The length of the CDR3 is 15 residues. CDR3 residues: CASRAGGELNTEAFF. CDR3 in DNA: TGTGCCAGCCGGGCGGGGGGGGAATTGAACACTGAAGCTTTCTTT.

The chain combines TRBV29-1 with TRBJ2-1; 8 positions agree with TRBD1. Germline V lookup: CDR1 SQVTM, CDR2 ANQGSEA. CDR3 length: 17 amino acids. The ends lost 8 bases at V and 3 bases at J; junction bases unmatched: 18. Here the CDR3 reads CSTSGDRPLALYNEQFF. As DNA, the CDR3 is TGCAGCACGTCGGGGGACAGGCCACTCGCTCTCTACAATGAGCAGTTCTTC.

V usage is TRBV5-3 and J usage is TRBJ1-2, with D possibly TRBD1 on 5 matching bases. TRBV5-3 is an ORF; its function is uncertain. CDR3 length: 14 residues. V lost 2 bases and J 2 bases, leaving 10 bases between the germline ends. The DNA of the CDR3 is TGTGCCAGAAGCTTCTGGGGCAGGAACTATGGCTACACCTTC. This codes for CARSFWGRNYGYTF.